One and the same sample provided the 27 T cell receptor beta chains below, sequenced in a study of T cell responses to AZD1222 COVID-19 vaccine. The repertoire was sequenced with immunoSEQ multiplex PCR; TCRdb's copy has only in-frame clones and lacks some. The table lists about 130,000 clones, roughly 90% of them singletons, with 1.9% in the top ten. The material was peripheral blood, obtained on day 0 of AZD1222 vaccination. These TCRs come from an adult in good health.

The table lists this clone with a count of one. The V gene is TRBV2, the J gene TRBJ2-2; no definite D call. Trimming took off 6 bases at V and 6 bases at J, with 17 bases between the two ends. The germline V gene encodes CDR1 SNHLY and CDR2 FYNNEI. This CDR3 region has 15 residues. The CDR3 region is CASRGEGIRAGELFF. CDR3 nucleotides: TGTGCCAGCAGAGGAGAAGGAATTCGGGCCGGGGAGCTGTTTTTT. The entire variable domain, with the rest obtained from reference TRBV2 and TRBJ2-2, is as follows: EPEVTQTPSHQVTQMGQEVILRCVPISNHLYFYWYRQILGQKVEFLVSFYNNEISEKSEIFDDQFSVERPDGSNFTLKIRSTKLEDSAMYFCASRGEGIRAGELFFGEGSRLTVL.

V usage is TRBV3-1 (or the pseudogene TRBV3-2) and J usage is TRBJ1-2, with TRBD1 matching 12 bases. From germline, CDR1 is LGHDT and CDR2 YNNKEL (reference sequence). V shed 4 bases, J shed 7 bases, and the junction held 4 bases outside the gene matches. CDR3 length equals 14 residues. CDR3 region: CASSLGTGGSGYTF. The CDR3 DNA reads as TGTGCCAGCAGCCTTGGGACAGGGGGCAGTGGCTACACCTTC.

This clone was found a few times. The gene calls are TRBV7-6 and TRBJ1-3, with 11 bases fitting TRBD1. CDR1 and CDR2 from the germline V gene are SGHVS and FNYEAQ. The J segment lost 3 bases and the V segment lost 6 bases, leaving 4 bases of the junction unmatched. The CDR3 totals 15 residues. The CDR3 here is CASSRTGGVGNTIYF. As DNA, the CDR3 is TGTGCCAGCAGTAGGACAGGGGGCGTTGGAAACACCATATATTTT. The complete variable domain, with remaining parts taken from reference TRBV7-6 and TRBJ1-3, reads GAGVSQSPRYKVTKRGQDVALRCDPISGHVSLYWYRQALGQGPEFLTYFNYEAQQDKSGLPNDRFSAERPEGSISTLTIQRTEQRDSAMYRCASSRTGGVGNTIYFGEGSWLTVV.

This chain links TRBV14 with TRBJ1-1; no reliable D call. Germline V gene sequence: CDR1 SGHDN, CDR2 FVKESK. Deletions cut 1 base from V and 6 bases from J, with 3 bases between. This CDR3 region has 11 residues. The CDR3 protein is CASSQGSEAFF. The CDR3 region has the DNA TGTGCCAGCAGCCAAGGCTCTGAAGCTTTCTTT.

The CDR3 bases are TGCGCCAGCAGCGGACAGGGGGCCCCGGCCACTGAAGCTTTCTTT. Amino acids: CASSGQGAPATEAFF. V is TRBV5-1 and J is TRBJ1-1; 11 nucleotides line up with TRBD1. Trimming at V came to 4 bases and at J to 4 bases, leaving 6 bases not matched to a gene. Germline V gene data show CDR1 as SGHRS and CDR2 as YFSETQ. This CDR3 has 15 residues. Supplemented by reference TRBV5-1 and TRBJ1-1, the full variable domain reads KAGVTQTPRYLIKTRGQQVTLSCSPISGHRSVSWYQQTPGQGLQFLFEYFSETQRNKGNFPGRFSGRQFSNSRSEMNVSTLELGDSALYLCASSGQGAPATEAFFGQGTRLTVV.

The CDR3 loop is CAWGRTSGYGYTF. The CDR3 nucleotides are TGTGCCTGGGGCAGGACAAGCGGCTATGGCTACACCTTC. The chain is built from TRBV30 and TRBJ1-2; maybe TRBD1 (5 bases). The CDR3 covers 13 residues. Germline V gene sequence: CDR1 GTSNPN, CDR2 SVGIG (reference sequence). V was clipped by 5 bases and J by 4 bases, with 14 bases between them. Using reference TRBV30 and TRBJ1-2 for the parts outside the CDR3, the full variable domain is SQTIHQWPATLVQPVGSPLSLECTVEGTSNPNLYWYRQAAGRGLQLLFYSVGIGQISSEVPQNLSASRPQDRQFILSSKKLLLSDSGFYLCAWGRTSGYGYTFGSGTRLTVV.

The chain has TRBV6-2 or TRBV6-3 and TRBJ2-6, with D hard to call. The V gene lost 4 bases and the J gene lost 0 bases, with 10 bases spanning the gap. The CDR3 totals 16 residues. Germline CDR1 reads MNHEY; CDR2 reads SVGEGT. The CDR3 bases are TGTGCCAGCAGTTCGCGCGTCGACTCTGGGGCCAACGTCCTGACTTTC. This codes for CASSSRVDSGANVLTF.

The chain uses TRBV29-1 and TRBJ1-2, with 9 positions matching TRBD1. From germline, CDR1 is SQVTM and CDR2 ANQGSEA. The CDR3 sequence is 15 residues long. V shed 2 bases and J 6 bases; nucleotides not matched to a gene: 10. CDR3 nucleotides: TGCAGCGTTGAAACGAATTTCGACAGGGGGAATGGCTACACCTTC. This translates into CSVETNFDRGNGYTF.

V usage is TRBV7-8 and J usage is TRBJ2-1; 9 positions agree with TRBD1. Germline loops: CDR1 SGHVS, CDR2 FQNEAQ. The CDR3 sequence is 15 residues long. V lost 3 bases to trimming and J lost 10 bases; unmatched junction nucleotides: 10. CDR3 DNA: TGTGCCAGCAGCTTCGAGGGGACAGGGACGGGCGAGCAGTTCTTC. As protein: CASSFEGTGTGEQFF.

This sequence joins TRBV7-2 and TRBJ1-1; D is unresolved. Germline lookup yields CDR1 SGHTA and CDR2 FQGNSA. The length of the CDR3 is 13 residues. Trimming pared 3 bases from V and 11 bases from J, leaving 16 bases between. DNA for the CDR3: TGTGCCAGCAGCTTTACAATGAAGACGAGGGCTTTCTTT. Protein product: CASSFTMKTRAFF.

The chain carries TRBV4-3 and TRBJ1-2; D may be TRBD1 (5 bases). Germline CDR1 is LGHNA and CDR2 is YSLEER. This CDR3 is 15 amino acids long. V lost 0 bases and J 4 bases, leaving 12 bases between the germline ends. CDR3 region: CASSQERDGTYGYTF. The CDR3 DNA reads TGCGCCAGCAGCCAAGAACGGGACGGAACCTATGGCTACACCTTC.

This sequence joins TRBV5-1 and TRBJ1-6; a weak D match, TRBD1 (5 bases). Trimming took off 0 bases at V and 13 bases at J, with 14 bases between the two ends. The CDR3 consists of 14 residues. Per the germline V gene, CDR1 is SGHRS and CDR2 is YFSETQ. The CDR3: CASSLEIWGSPLHF. CDR3 nucleotides: TGCGCCAGCAGCTTGGAAATTTGGGGCTCCCCCCTCCACTTT. Supplemented by reference TRBV5-1 and TRBJ1-6, the full variable domain reads KAGVTQTPRYLIKTRGQQVTLSCSPISGHRSVSWYQQTPGQGLQFLFEYFSETQRNKGNFPGRFSGRQFSNSRSEMNVSTLELGDSALYLCASSLEIWGSPLHFGNGTRLTVT.

This chain links TRBV6-5 with TRBJ1-4; D remains unclear. Germline V gives CDR1 MNHEY, CDR2 SVGAGI. Trimming cost V 5 bases and J 3 bases, with 13 bases left between them. This CDR3 is built from 15 residues. CDR3 protein: CASSTFSGANEKLFF. The CDR3 coding sequence is TGTGCCAGCAGTACGTTTTCTGGGGCTAATGAAAAACTGTTTTTT.

This clone was recorded a few times. The chain combines TRBV6-5 with TRBJ1-2, with a possible D match to TRBD1 (6 bases). Deletions cut 4 bases from V and 1 base from J, with 10 bases between. Germline V gene data show CDR1 as MNHEY and CDR2 as SVGAGI. The CDR3 has 14 residues. Here the CDR3 reads CASSLRGRNYGYTF. The CDR3 DNA follows: TGTGCCAGCAGTTTGCGGGGGCGTAACTATGGCTACACCTTC.

The chain is built from TRBV7-9 and TRBJ2-2; D perhaps matches TRBD2 (6 bases). The CDR3 extends over 16 amino acids. Trimming removed 7 bases from V and 3 bases from J, with 18 bases in between. The germline gives CDR1 SEHNR, CDR2 FQNEAQ (reference sequence). DNA of the CDR3: TGTGCCAGCACCTACTTGGCGGGGATGGACACCGGGGAGCTGTTTTTT. It is translated as CASTYLAGMDTGELFF.

The chain recombines TRBV11-3 with TRBJ2-3; 8 bases agree with TRBD1. The V segment lost 1 base and the J segment 0 bases; nucleotides outside the gene matches: 0. The CDR3 covers 15 residues. Germline assignment: CDR1 SGHNT and CDR2 YENEEA. This CDR3 reads CASSLGQGSTDTQYF. The CDR3 bases are TGTGCCAGCAGCTTAGGACAGGGGAGCACAGATACGCAGTATTTT.

This chain links TRBV4-3 with TRBJ2-7; D possibly corresponds to TRBD2 (5 bases). CDR3 length: 14 amino acids. The germline V and J ends were trimmed by 0 bases and 1 base, with 7 bases remaining between them. Germline CDR1 is LGHNA and CDR2 is YSLEER. The CDR3 DNA is TGCGCCAGCAGCCAAGACTCGGGATCCTACGAGCAGTACTTC. As protein: CASSQDSGSYEQYF.

This chain connects TRBV5-1 to TRBJ1-2, with D hard to call. This CDR3 is built from 14 residues. V lost 0 bases and J 8 bases, leaving 14 bases between the germline ends. Germline CDR1 and CDR2: SGHRS and YFSETQ. CDR3 coding DNA: TGCGCCAGCAGCTTGGACCAGGCGCGCAGGGGCTACACCTTC. It encodes CASSLDQARRGYTF.

The V gene is TRBV2, the J gene TRBJ2-7, with a possible D match to TRBD1 (6 bases). V shed 1 base and J shed 4 bases, with 11 bases lying between them. Germline CDR1 and CDR2: SNHLY and FYNNEI. This CDR3 comprises 14 residues. The CDR3 protein is CASSEGNQGYEQYF. The CDR3 nucleotides are TGTGCCAGCAGTGAAGGAAACCAGGGGTACGAGCAGTACTTC.

The chain carries TRBV27 and TRBJ2-7, with D possibly being TRBD2 (5 bases). Per the germline V gene, CDR1 is MNHEY and CDR2 is SMNVEV (reference sequence). V was clipped by 6 bases and J by 4 bases, with 19 bases between them. The CDR3 covers 15 residues. The CDR3 is CASRPGLLSGYEQYF. The DNA for the CDR3 is TGTGCCAGCAGGCCCGGGCTCCTCTCGGGGTACGAGCAGTACTTC.

The genes are TRBV6-5 and TRBJ2-7; the D is unclear. The ends were cut back, 0 bases at V and 5 bases at J, with 5 bases in the middle. Per germline, CDR1 MNHEY and CDR2 SVGAGI. This CDR3 is 12 amino acids long. CDR3 protein: CASSYSTDEQYF. In nucleotides, the CDR3 is TGTGCCAGCAGTTACTCGACGGACGAGCAGTACTTC.

The chain is built from TRBV29-1 and TRBJ2-5; a possible D gene is TRBD1 (7 bases). The CDR3 contains 13 residues. The germline CDR1 and CDR2 sequences are SQVTM and ANQGSEA. The germline V and J ends were trimmed by 4 bases and 1 base, with 10 bases remaining between them. CDR3 coding DNA: TGCAGCGTTGCCCAGGGGGGCCAAGAGACCCAGTACTTC. It yields the protein CSVAQGGQETQYF.

The gene calls are TRBV7-3 and TRBJ2-1, with TRBD2 identical over 8 bases. CDR3 length: 15 amino acids. The V and J ends lost 4 bases and 6 bases, in that order; junction bases with no gene match: 8. CDR1 and CDR2 from the germline V gene are SGHTA and FQGTGA. This CDR3 is CASSSYGGAANEQFF. The DNA for the CDR3 is TGTGCCAGCAGCTCCTACGGGGGGGCCGCCAATGAGCAGTTCTTC. Looking up the rest from reference TRBV7-3 and TRBJ2-1 gives the full variable domain: GAGVSQTPSNKVTEKGKYVELRCDPISGHTALYWYRQSLGQGPEFLIYFQGTGAADDSGLPNDRFFAVRPEGSVSTLKIQRTERGDSAVYLCASSSYGGAANEQFFGPGTRLTVL.

V and J are TRBV5-1 and TRBJ1-1; D not certain. This CDR3 comprises 12 residues. Germline lookup yields CDR1 SGHRS and CDR2 YFSETQ. Trimming pared 4 bases from V and 8 bases from J, leaving 12 bases between. The CDR3 DNA reads TGCGCCAGCAGCCCGGGGAGCGGAGAAGCTTTCTTT. Protein: CASSPGSGEAFF.

V gene TRBV7-9 combines with J gene TRBJ1-4; possible D gene TRBD1, 5 bases. The CDR3 loop spans 13 amino acids. Trimming cost V 5 bases and J 8 bases, with 12 bases left between them. Germline V gene lookup returns CDR1 SEHNR and CDR2 FQNEAQ (reference sequence). CDR3 residues: CASSTRQYEKLFF. CDR3 DNA: TGTGCCAGCAGCACAAGACAGTACGAAAAACTGTTTTTT.

The chain has TRBV19 and TRBJ1-2, with TRBD1 matching over 10 bases. V shed 7 bases and J 8 bases; nucleotides not matched to a gene: 7. The germline CDR1 and CDR2 sequences are LNHDA and SQIVND (reference sequence). The CDR3 is made up of 13 amino acids. The CDR3 nucleotides are TGTGCCAGTACCCCGGGACAGGGGAGAGGCTACACCTTC. As protein: CASTPGQGRGYTF.

The chain links TRBV15 to TRBJ1-3; a possible D gene is TRBD1 (6 bases). The germline V gene encodes CDR1 LNHNV and CDR2 YYDKDF (reference sequence). V lost 1 base to trimming and J lost 3 bases, with 10 bases between them. The CDR3 length is 15 residues. The CDR3 nucleotides are TGTGCCACCAGCAGAGCTGGGGGCTTTGGAAACACCATATATTTT. Its translation is CATSRAGGFGNTIYF.